This TCR beta chain was profiled in a study of shared clonotypes between healthy human individuals. The CDR3 runs to 15 residues. TCRdb's copy holds only in-frame clones and misses some; the assay was immunoSEQ multiplex PCR. The sample yields approximately 500,000 clones, over 60% seen once. The J gene is TRBJ2-1, the V gene TRBV21-1; the D segment call TRBD1 is taken from the table without a DNA check. TRBV21-1 is deemed a pseudogene. This TCR came from a woman aged 35 to 49 in good health. Some clones in this sample may be carry-over from other donors' samples. The specimen was PBMCs. CDR3 coding DNA: TGTGCCAATAAAGGGGATACAGGGGATTACAATGAGCAGTTCTTC. Translated, it gives CANKGDTGDYNEQFF.